Listed here are 15 T cell receptor beta chains from one sample, sequenced in a study of cytomegalovirus exposure and HLA in healthy donors. The PCR used 60 Vbeta and 13 Jbeta primers. Repertoires were generated with immunoSEQ multiplex PCR, while TCRdb's copy carries only in-frame clones and drops some. The table has some 140,000 clones, roughly 83% seen once. Input material: PBMCs. The receptors were sampled from a young man in good health and CMV-seropositive.

This clone was observed a few times. The chain recombines TRBV5-1 with TRBJ1-1; 7 bases fit TRBD1. The ends lost 0 bases at V and 5 bases at J; junction bases unmatched: 7. The CDR3 length is 15 residues. Germline-derived CDR1 and CDR2 are SGHRS and YFSETQ. DNA for the CDR3: TGCGCCAGCAGCTTGGGGGACAGATTACGGACTGAAGCTTTCTTT. Translated, it gives CASSLGDRLRTEAFF.

This clone was found a few times. This chain uses TRBV6-6 with TRBJ1-2; no definite D call. The germline gives CDR1 MNHNY, CDR2 SVGAGI (reference sequence). The CDR3 spans 13 residues. V dropped 5 bases and J dropped 3 bases, with 10 bases sitting between them. The CDR3 spells CASSPNPDYGYTF. Written as DNA, the CDR3 is TGTGCCAGCAGTCCCAATCCGGACTATGGCTACACCTTC.

This chain connects TRBV4-3 to TRBJ2-3, with 9 bases matching TRBD2. The trim removed 0 bases at V and 4 bases at J, leaving 8 bases unmatched. CDR1 is LGHNA, CDR2 YSLEER, per germline. The CDR3 runs to 17 residues. CDR3 loop: CASSQDVAGGLADTQYF. In DNA form, the CDR3 reads TGCGCCAGCAGCCAAGATGTCGCGGGGGGGCTGGCAGATACGCAGTATTTT.

The chain carries TRBV15 and TRBJ2-3; 14 bases agree with TRBD2. Germline V CDR1 and CDR2: LNHNV, YYDKDF (reference sequence). With 5 bases clipped from V and 4 bases from J, the junction kept 11 bases outside the gene matches. The CDR3 spans 18 residues. The chain's CDR3 is CATSGPGTSGSGADTQYF. The CDR3 DNA is TGTGCCACCAGCGGGCCCGGGACTAGCGGGAGTGGGGCAGATACGCAGTATTTT. The full variable domain, rest sourced from reference TRBV15 and TRBJ2-3, is DAMVIQNPRYQVTQFGKPVTLSCSQTLNHNVMYWYQQKSSQAPKLLFHYYDKDFNNEADTPDNFQSRRPNTSFCFLDIRSPGLGDTAMYLCATSGPGTSGSGADTQYFGPGTRLTVL.

The J gene is TRBJ2-1, the V gene TRBV11-1; 12 bases match TRBD2. The CDR3 totals 15 residues. Germline assignment: CDR1 SGHAT and CDR2 FQDESV (reference sequence). The junction had 5 bases not matched to a gene; V was cut back by 5 bases and J by 6 bases. The CDR3 sequence is CASSHGLAGLNEQFF. As DNA, the CDR3 is TGTGCCAGCAGCCACGGACTAGCGGGGCTCAATGAGCAGTTCTTC.

The chain links TRBV30 to TRBJ1-1, with D tentatively TRBD1 (5 bases). Looked up from germline, CDR1 is GTSNPN and CDR2 is SVGIG (reference sequence). V dropped 5 bases and J dropped 4 bases, with 8 bases sitting between them. CDR3 length equals 11 residues. CDR3 protein: CAWDRSTEAFF. The DNA of the CDR3 is TGTGCCTGGGACAGAAGCACTGAAGCTTTCTTT.

The CDR3 loop is CASSPARAGGHTDTQYF. DNA of the CDR3: TGTGCCAGCAGCCCTGCAAGGGCGGGAGGGCACACAGATACGCAGTATTTT. This chain joins TRBV28 and TRBJ2-3, with 9 bases aligning to TRBD2. CDR3 length: 17 residues. Germline loops: CDR1 MDHEN, CDR2 SYDVKM. The junction had 12 bases not matched to a gene; V was cut back by 6 bases and J by 2 bases.

The rearrangement uses TRBV6-6 and TRBJ1-2; 7 positions match TRBD1. J gave up 6 bases and V 0 bases, and 7 bases lay outside the gene matches. Germline values: CDR1 MNHNY, CDR2 SVGAGI (reference sequence). This CDR3 region has 15 residues. DNA for the CDR3: TGTGCCAGCAGTTACTCGGGACAGCTTTGGGATGGCTACACCTTC. Encoded protein: CASSYSGQLWDGYTF.

V is TRBV30 and J is TRBJ2-7, with D maybe TRBD2 (5 bases). Between the trimmed V and J ends, which lost 2 bases and 3 bases, there was a span of 8 bases. Germline values: CDR1 GTSNPN, CDR2 SVGIG (reference sequence). The CDR3 has 12 amino acids. CDR3 nucleotides: TGTGCCTGGAGTAAGGGAGTCTACGAGCAGTACTTC. Residues: CAWSKGVYEQYF.

This clone occurred a few times. This chain connects TRBV29-1 to TRBJ2-3, with TRBD2 identical over 8 bases. The J segment lost 5 bases and the V segment lost 2 bases, leaving 9 bases of the junction unmatched. Per the germline V gene, CDR1 is SQVTM and CDR2 is ANQGSEA. This CDR3 has 15 residues. CDR3 coding DNA: TGCAGCGTTGAATGGGACGGGAGGGCGGTAGATACGCAGTATTTT. This translates into CSVEWDGRAVDTQYF.

In this sample, this clone turned up once. V is TRBV7-2 and J is TRBJ1-4; 11 bases match TRBD1. CDR1 is SGHTA and CDR2 is FQGNSA in the germline V gene. This CDR3 is built from 17 residues. The V gene end was trimmed by 5 bases and the J gene end by 7 bases; junction bases not matched to a gene: 12. CDR3 nucleotide sequence: TGTGCCAGCAGCCCCAACGGACAGGGGGCCGGCGGTGAAAAACTGTTTTTT. It encodes CASSPNGQGAGGEKLFF.

The rearrangement joins TRBV7-9 to TRBJ2-2, with TRBD2 identical over 7 bases. The germline V gene has CDR1 SEHNR and CDR2 FQNEAQ (reference sequence). Germline trimming cut 1 base from V and 7 bases from J; bases unmatched to any gene: 9. CDR3 length equals 16 residues. The CDR3 sequence is CASSLVGGSVHGELFF. CDR3 nucleotide sequence: TGTGCCAGCAGCTTAGTAGGCGGGAGTGTACACGGGGAGCTGTTTTTT.

The chain employs TRBV6-1 and TRBJ2-5; TRBD2 matches 8 bases. The CDR3 runs 15 residues. The junction had 11 bases not matched to a gene; V was cut back by 7 bases and J by 4 bases. Germline CDR1 is MNHNS and CDR2 is SASEGT. CDR3 sequence reads: CASTQRRGAGETQYF. DNA of the CDR3: TGTGCCAGCACACAACGGCGGGGGGCGGGAGAGACCCAGTACTTC.

This clone was observed once. This likely stems from a read error, as it lies one base from a far larger clone. As DNA, the CDR3 is TGTGCCAGCAGCGTGGGGCGGGATAATCAGCCCCAGCATTTT. It yields the protein CASSVGRDNQPQHF. The rearrangement uses TRBV9 and TRBJ1-5, with a tentative D call TRBD1 (5 bases). Between the trimmed V and J ends, which lost 2 bases and 4 bases, there was a span of 10 bases. The CDR3 has 14 residues. CDR1 and CDR2 (germline): SGDLS, YYNGEE. The full variable domain, completed using reference TRBV9 and TRBJ1-5, is DSGVTQTPKHLITATGQRVTLRCSPRSGDLSVYWYQQSLDQGLQFLIQYYNGEERAKGNILERFSAQQFPDLHSELNLSSLELGDSALYFCASSVGRDNQPQHFGDGTRLSIL.

V usage is TRBV2 and J usage is TRBJ1-1, with 8 bases matching TRBD1. CDR3 length: 14 residues. V was pared by 6 bases and J by 2 bases, with 5 bases of the junction left unmatched. Germline CDR1 SNHLY, CDR2 FYNNEI. CDR3 sequence reads: CASRTGDINTEAFF. CDR3 DNA sequence: TGTGCCAGCAGGACAGGGGACATTAACACTGAAGCTTTCTTT. Drawing the rest from reference TRBV2 and TRBJ1-1, the complete variable domain is EPEVTQTPSHQVTQMGQEVILRCVPISNHLYFYWYRQILGQKVEFLVSFYNNEISEKSEIFDDQFSVERPDGSNFTLKIRSTKLEDSAMYFCASRTGDINTEAFFGQGTRLTVV.